This T cell receptor beta chain is from a study of cytomegalovirus exposure and HLA in healthy donors. Overall study context: A prior analysis found 117 million unique TCR beta sequences from 170 million or so T cells.

Amplification used 60 Vbeta primers and 13 Jbeta primers. Assay: immunoSEQ multiplex PCR; the TCRdb copy retains only in-frame clones and omits some. The data contain around 120,000 clones, about 80% of them singletons. Findings of the study overall: The availability of immune exposure information extended only to CMV serostatus. Reportedly, a later analysis found an Asian-associated ancestry cluster had fewer N-insertions than the approximately 670-donor mean. Analyzed later, most CMV-associated TCR beta chains appeared HLA-restricted.

For this clone: Antigen unknown.

The sequence derives from a female donor in good health and CMV-seropositive. Sequencing was performed on PBMCs.

Written as DNA, the CDR3 is TGTGCCAGCAGTGAGGGTACGTATCAGCCCCAGCATTTT. Its translation: CASSEGTYQPQHF. This chain connects TRBV6-6 to TRBJ1-5; D is unresolved. The germline V and J ends were trimmed by 5 bases and 5 bases, with 10 bases remaining between them. This CDR3 has 13 amino acids. The V gene's germline CDR1 is MNHNY and CDR2 SVGAGI (reference sequence).